Following are 17 T cell receptor beta chains from one sample sequenced in a study of cytomegalovirus exposure and HLA in healthy donors. The PCR employed 60 Vbeta primers together with 13 Jbeta primers. TCRdb's copy holds only in-frame clones and misses some; the assay was immunoSEQ multiplex PCR. The table includes about 140,000 clones, over 60% detected once. Sequenced input: PBMCs. The receptors stem from a male donor in good health and CMV-seropositive.

V is TRBV7-3 and J is TRBJ2-3; D possibly corresponds to TRBD2 (6 bases). V shed 1 base and J shed 0 bases, with 8 bases lying between them. CDR1 and CDR2 from the germline V gene are SGHTA and FQGTGA. The CDR3 totals 15 residues. The DNA for the CDR3 is TGTGCCAGCAGCTTAAGAGGGACTAGCACAGATACGCAGTATTTT. Its translation: CASSLRGTSTDTQYF. The complete variable domain, with remaining parts taken from reference TRBV7-3 and TRBJ2-3, reads GAGVSQTPSNKVTEKGKYVELRCDPISGHTALYWYRQSLGQGPEFLIYFQGTGAADDSGLPNDRFFAVRPEGSVSTLKIQRTERGDSAVYLCASSLRGTSTDTQYFGPGTRLTVL.

This chain connects TRBV10-2 to TRBJ2-1; D is uncertain. There are 13 residues in the CDR3. Germline CDR1 is WSHSY and CDR2 is SAAADI. V lost 0 bases and J lost 4, with 4 bases in between. CDR3 DNA sequence: TGCGCCAGCAGTGAGTCGAGTTACAATGAGCAGTTCTTC. Translating it yields CASSESSYNEQFF.

The V call is TRBV28, the J call TRBJ1-5; 8 bases line up with TRBD1. The CDR3 sequence is 16 residues long. V lost 5 bases, J lost 1 base, and 7 bases stayed unmatched. CDR1 MDHEN and CDR2 SYDVKM come from the germline V gene. The CDR3 is CASSATTGASNQPQHF. DNA of the CDR3: TGTGCCAGCAGTGCGACGACAGGGGCCAGCAATCAGCCCCAGCATTTT.

The chain links TRBV27 to TRBJ2-5, with a weak D call TRBD1 (6 bases). CDR1 and CDR2 from the germline V gene are MNHEY and SMNVEV (reference sequence). The CDR3 has 12 amino acids. Trimming took 5 bases from V and 5 from J, leaving 9 bases between them. DNA of the CDR3: TGTGCCAGCAGTACAGGGCGGGAGACCCAGTACTTC. Protein: CASSTGRETQYF.

The V call is TRBV4-1, the J call TRBJ1-1; 7 bases align to TRBD1. V dropped 2 bases and J dropped 2; count of bases not matched to a gene: 8. Looked up from germline, CDR1 is MGHRA and CDR2 is YSYEKL. The CDR3 consists of 16 residues. The CDR3 spells CASSQHTGALNTEAFF. DNA for the CDR3: TGCGCCAGCAGCCAACACACAGGGGCGTTAAACACTGAAGCTTTCTTT.

This clone came up a few times. The CDR3 protein is CASSSGLLDEQFF. The DNA of the CDR3 is TGTGCCAGCAGCTCCGGACTGCTCGATGAGCAGTTCTTC. J is TRBJ2-1 and V is TRBV7-8; weak D call: TRBD2 (5 bases). V lost 4 bases, J lost 8 bases, and 12 bases lay in between. The CDR3 sequence is 13 residues long. In germline, CDR1 is SGHVS, CDR2 FQNEAQ.

This clone was seen only a few times. The V call is TRBV28, the J call TRBJ2-7; 13 nucleotides align to TRBD2. There are 15 residues in the CDR3. Germline V CDR1 and CDR2: MDHEN, SYDVKM. The V gene end was trimmed by 5 bases and the J gene end by 4 bases; junction bases not matched to a gene: 5. The CDR3 DNA is TGTGCCAGCAGTCAACCGACTAGCGGGAGGTACGAGCAGTACTTC. It encodes CASSQPTSGRYEQYF.

This chain connects TRBV29-1 to TRBJ2-3, with D perhaps matching TRBD1 (6 bases). CDR1 and CDR2 (germline): SQVTM, ANQGSEA. This CDR3 is built from 17 residues. Trimming stripped 3 bases from V and 0 bases from J, with 19 bases between. The CDR3 sequence is CSVEVRWDITSTDTQYF. The CDR3 nucleotides are TGCAGCGTTGAGGTGCGGTGGGACATCACTAGCACAGATACGCAGTATTTT.

The chain joins TRBV7-8 to TRBJ2-5; the D is unclear. V was clipped by 0 bases and J by 5 bases, with 13 bases between them. The CDR3 spans 15 residues. Germline V CDR1 and CDR2: SGHVS, FQNEAQ. CDR3 region: CASSLASRGVETQYF. The DNA of the CDR3 is TGTGCCAGCAGCTTAGCTAGCCGTGGTGTGGAGACCCAGTACTTC.

With regard to this clone: Mismatch with germline at one junction end may stem from a read error. The rearrangement links TRBV5-8 to TRBJ1-2; perhaps TRBD1 as D (6 bases). CDR3 length: 14 residues. From germline, CDR1 is SGHTS and CDR2 YDEGEE. This chain's CDR3 is CASSLSWSSGGCTF. Here the CDR3 DNA reads TGTGCCAGCAGCTTGTCCTGGTCGAGTGGGGGCTGCACCTTC. The full variable domain, its missing parts supplied by reference TRBV5-8 and TRBJ1-2, is EAGVTQSPTHLIKTRGQQATLRCSPISGHTSVYWYQQALGLGLQFLLWYDEGEERNRGNFPPRFSGRQFPNYSSELNVNALELEDSALYLCASSLSWSSGGCTFGSGTRLTVV.

This clone was observed a handful of times. The CDR3 is CASSEALGTGGFDEQYF. The CDR3 nucleotides are TGTGCCAGCAGTGAAGCGCTCGGGACAGGGGGCTTCGACGAGCAGTACTTC. The chain uses TRBV6-1 and TRBJ2-7; 12 bases map to TRBD1. In germline, CDR1 is MNHNS, CDR2 SASEGT. The length of the CDR3 is 17 residues. Losses at the gene ends were 0 bases for V and 5 bases for J; bases not matched to a gene: 8.

This chain connects TRBV13 to TRBJ2-5, with 9 bases matching TRBD2. Judging by the DNA end, TRBJ2-7 fits better; the J call may be wrong. The CDR3 runs 14 residues. Germline V gene lookup returns CDR1 PRHDT and CDR2 FYEKMQ (reference sequence). For the CDR3, the DNA is TGTGCCAGCAGCCCCCCTAGCGGGGCCTACGAGCAGTACTTC. Its translation is CASSPPSGAYEQYF.

The genes are TRBV4-3 and TRBJ2-7; TRBD2 agrees at 7 bases. CDR1 and CDR2 (germline): LGHNA, YSLEER. With 1 base clipped from V and 3 bases from J, the junction kept 9 bases outside the gene matches. The CDR3 consists of 16 residues. CDR3 sequence (DNA): TGCGCCAGCAGCCAAGCCTACCCGGGGGGTAGCTACGAGCAGTACTTC. Its protein is CASSQAYPGGSYEQYF.

This clone was observed a few times. The chain employs TRBV6-5 and TRBJ2-1; 10 positions agree with TRBD1. There are 15 residues in the CDR3. Germline lookup yields CDR1 MNHEY and CDR2 SVGAGI. Unmatched junction bases numbered 16, after V lost 5 bases and J lost 15 bases. The CDR3 is CASSPETGGLTTPFF. The CDR3 DNA reads as TGTGCCAGCAGTCCCGAGACAGGGGGCCTGACCACGCCGTTCTTC.

CDR3 loop: CASSPPGGAQPQHF. CDR3 nucleotides: TGTGCCAGCAGTCCGCCGGGGGGGGCTCAGCCCCAGCATTTT. The chain couples TRBV6-6 to TRBJ1-5, with D perhaps TRBD1 (6 bases). The germline V gene has CDR1 MNHNY and CDR2 SVGAGI (reference sequence). V lost 5 bases and J lost 6, with 14 bases in between. This CDR3 contains 14 residues.

This clone has just a few counts. V is TRBV6-7 and J is TRBJ1-2; 7 nucleotides align to TRBD1. TRBV6-7 is an ORF; its function is uncertain. Germline trimming cut 10 bases from V and 8 bases from J; bases unmatched to any gene: 13. This CDR3 is built from 13 residues. CDR3 sequence: CATLGGGLSGYTF. The DNA for the CDR3 is TGTGCCACCCTAGGAGGGGGCCTGAGCGGCTACACCTTC.

The chain is built from TRBV28 and TRBJ2-7; D uncertain. Germline lookup yields CDR1 MDHEN and CDR2 SYDVKM. With 5 bases removed from V and 4 bases from J, the gap between germline ends came to 6 bases. This CDR3 comprises 11 residues. CDR3 sequence reads: CASSLLYEQYF. As DNA, the CDR3 is TGTGCCAGCAGTCTGTTATACGAGCAGTACTTC. The variable domain in full, completed from reference TRBV28 and TRBJ2-7, reads DVKVTQSSRYLVKRTGEKVFLECVQDMDHENMFWYRQDPGLGLRLIYFSYDVKMKEKGDIPEGYSVSREKKERFSLILESASTNQTSMYLCASSLLYEQYFGPGTRLTVT.